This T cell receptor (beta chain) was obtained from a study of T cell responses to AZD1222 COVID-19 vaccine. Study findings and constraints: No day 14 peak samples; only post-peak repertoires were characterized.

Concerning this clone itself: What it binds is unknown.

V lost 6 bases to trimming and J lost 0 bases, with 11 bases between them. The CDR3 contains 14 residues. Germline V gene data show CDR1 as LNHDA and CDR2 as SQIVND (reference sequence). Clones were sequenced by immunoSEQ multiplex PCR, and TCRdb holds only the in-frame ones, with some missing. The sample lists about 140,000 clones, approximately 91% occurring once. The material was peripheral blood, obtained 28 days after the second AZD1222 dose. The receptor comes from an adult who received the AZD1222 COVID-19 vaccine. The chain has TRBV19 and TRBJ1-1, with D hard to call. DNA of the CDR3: TGTGCCAGTAGCCCAGGACTGCTGAACACTGAAGCTTTCTTT. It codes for CASSPGLLNTEAFF.